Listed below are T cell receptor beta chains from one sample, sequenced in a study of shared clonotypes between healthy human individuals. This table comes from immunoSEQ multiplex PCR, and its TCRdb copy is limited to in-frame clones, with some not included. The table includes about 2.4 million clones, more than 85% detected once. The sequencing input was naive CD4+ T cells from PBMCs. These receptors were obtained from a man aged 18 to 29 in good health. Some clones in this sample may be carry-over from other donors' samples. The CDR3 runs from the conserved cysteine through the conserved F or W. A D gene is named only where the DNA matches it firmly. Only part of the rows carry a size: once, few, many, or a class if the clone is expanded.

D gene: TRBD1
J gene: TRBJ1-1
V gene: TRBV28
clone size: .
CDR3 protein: CASSSFTGVGTEAFF
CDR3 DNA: TGTGCCAGCAGTTCATTCACAGGGGTAGGAACTGAAGCTTTCTTT

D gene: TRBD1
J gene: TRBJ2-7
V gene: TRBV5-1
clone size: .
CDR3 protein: CASRSGTGVVEQYF
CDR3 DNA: TGCGCCAGCAGGTCCGGGACAGGGGTAGTCGAGCAGTACTTC

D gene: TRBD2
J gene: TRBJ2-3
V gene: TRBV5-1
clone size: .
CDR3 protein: CASSPGLAGGAGDTQYF
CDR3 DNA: TGCGCCAGCAGCCCAGGACTAGCGGGAGGAGCTGGAGATACGCAGTATTTT

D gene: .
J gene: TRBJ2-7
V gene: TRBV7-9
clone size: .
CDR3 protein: CASSLTGVGSYEQHF
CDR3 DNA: TGTGCCAGCAGCTTGACAGGTGTAGGCTCCTACGAGCAGCACTTC

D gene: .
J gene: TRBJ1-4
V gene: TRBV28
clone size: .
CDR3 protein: CASSLSPGALNEKLFF
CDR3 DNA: TGTGCCAGCAGTTTATCCCCAGGGGCCCTTAATGAAAAACTGTTTTTT

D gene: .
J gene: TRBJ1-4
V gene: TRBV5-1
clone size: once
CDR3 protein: CASSDSGARNEKLFF
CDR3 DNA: TGCGCCAGCAGTGATTCGGGCGCCCGAAATGAAAAACTGTTTTTT

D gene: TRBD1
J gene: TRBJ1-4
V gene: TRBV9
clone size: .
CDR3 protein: CASSSHRGDNEKLFF
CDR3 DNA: TGTGCCAGCAGCTCCCACAGGGGAGATAATGAAAAACTGTTTTTT

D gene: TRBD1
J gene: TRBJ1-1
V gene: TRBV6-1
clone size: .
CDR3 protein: CASRIDREGTEAFF
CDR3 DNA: TGTGCCAGCAGGATAGACAGGGAGGGCACTGAAGCTTTCTTT

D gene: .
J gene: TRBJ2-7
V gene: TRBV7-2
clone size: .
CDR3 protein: CASSSRPGEQYF
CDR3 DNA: TGTGCCAGCAGCTCCCGGCCGGGCGAGCAGTACTTC

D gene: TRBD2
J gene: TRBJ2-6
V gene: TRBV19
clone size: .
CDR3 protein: CASSWGGAGANVLTF
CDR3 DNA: TGTGCCAGTAGCTGGGGGGGGGCTGGGGCCAACGTCCTGACTTTC

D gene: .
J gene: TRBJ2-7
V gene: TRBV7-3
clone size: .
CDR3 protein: CASSPRATGTVGEQYF
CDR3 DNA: TGTGCCAGCAGCCCGAGAGCAACAGGGACTGTTGGCGAGCAGTACTTC

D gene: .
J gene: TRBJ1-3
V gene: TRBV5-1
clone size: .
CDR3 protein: CASSETGTGNTIYF
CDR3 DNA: TGCGCCAGCAGCGAGACCGGTACCGGAAACACCATATATTTT

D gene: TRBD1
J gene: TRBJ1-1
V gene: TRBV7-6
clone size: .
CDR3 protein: CASSLAFPQRGAGGTEAFF
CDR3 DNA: TGTGCCAGCAGCTTAGCGTTCCCTCAGCGTGGGGCAGGGGGCACTGAAGCTTTCTTT

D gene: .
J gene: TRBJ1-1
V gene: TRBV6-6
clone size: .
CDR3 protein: CASSYSQGRTEAFF
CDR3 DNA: TGTGCCAGCAGTTACAGCCAGGGGCGCACTGAAGCTTTCTTT

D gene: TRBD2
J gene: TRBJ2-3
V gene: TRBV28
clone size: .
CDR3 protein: CASSWTSGSSTDTQYF
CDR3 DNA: TGTGCCAGCAGCTGGACTAGCGGGTCTAGCACAGATACGCAGTATTTT

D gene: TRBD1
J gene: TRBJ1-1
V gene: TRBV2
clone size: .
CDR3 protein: CASRSSGQGVNTEAFF
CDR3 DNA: TGTGCCAGCAGATCCTCGGGACAGGGTGTGAACACTGAAGCTTTCTTT

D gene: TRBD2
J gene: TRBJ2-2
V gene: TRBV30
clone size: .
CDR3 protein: CARQLASGNTGELFF
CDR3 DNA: TGTGCCCGACAACTGGCTAGCGGAAACACCGGGGAGCTGTTTTTT

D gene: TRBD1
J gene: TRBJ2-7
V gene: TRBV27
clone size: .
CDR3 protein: CASRSGQGYGEQYF
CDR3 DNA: TGTGCCAGCCGTTCGGGACAGGGGTATGGCGAGCAGTACTTC

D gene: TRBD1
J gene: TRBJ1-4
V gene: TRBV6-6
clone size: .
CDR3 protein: CASQGGQGNEKLFF
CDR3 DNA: TGTGCCTCCCAGGGGGGACAGGGGAATGAAAAACTGTTTTTT

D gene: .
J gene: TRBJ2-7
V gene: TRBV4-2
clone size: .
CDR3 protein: CASSQDLTRGYEQYF
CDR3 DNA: TGTGCCAGCAGCCAAGATTTAACAAGGGGATACGAGCAGTACTTC

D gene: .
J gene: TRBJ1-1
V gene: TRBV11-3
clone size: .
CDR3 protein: CASSRTDSTEAFF
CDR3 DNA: TGTGCCAGCAGCCGGACAGACAGCACTGAAGCTTTCTTT

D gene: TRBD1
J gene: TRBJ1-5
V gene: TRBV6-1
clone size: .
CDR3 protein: CASREGTASNQPQHF
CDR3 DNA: TGTGCCAGCAGGGAGGGGACAGCTAGCAATCAGCCCCAGCATTTT

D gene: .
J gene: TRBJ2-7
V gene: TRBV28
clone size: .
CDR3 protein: CASTVGRYEQYF
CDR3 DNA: TGTGCCAGCACCGTAGGACGCTACGAGCAGTACTTC

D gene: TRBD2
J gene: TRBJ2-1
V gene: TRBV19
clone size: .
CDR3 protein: CASSIGSSGGYNEQFF
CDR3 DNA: TGTGCCAGTAGTATCGGGAGCAGCGGGGGCTACAATGAGCAGTTCTTC

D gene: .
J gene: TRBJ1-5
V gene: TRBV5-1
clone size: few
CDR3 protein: CASSVTGASNQPQHF
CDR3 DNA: TGCGCCAGCAGCGTGACGGGGGCTAGCAATCAGCCCCAGCATTTT

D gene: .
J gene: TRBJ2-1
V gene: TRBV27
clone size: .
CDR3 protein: CASSTDIIGRDNEQFF
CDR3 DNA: TGTGCCAGCAGTACAGACATCATCGGTAGGGACAATGAGCAGTTCTTC

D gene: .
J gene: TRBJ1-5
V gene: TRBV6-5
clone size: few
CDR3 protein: CASSYSVGRQPQHF
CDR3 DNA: TGTGCCAGCAGTTACTCGGTGGGACGGCAGCCCCAGCATTTT

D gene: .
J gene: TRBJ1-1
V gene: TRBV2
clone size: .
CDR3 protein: CASSAWRYEAFF
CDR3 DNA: TGTGCCAGCAGTGCCTGGCGGTATGAAGCTTTCTTT

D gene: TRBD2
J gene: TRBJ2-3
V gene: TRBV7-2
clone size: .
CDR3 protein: CASTPGGGRPDTQYF
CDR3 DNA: TGTGCCAGCACCCCGGGGGGCGGGAGGCCAGATACGCAGTATTTT

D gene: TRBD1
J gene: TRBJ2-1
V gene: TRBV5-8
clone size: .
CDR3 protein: CASSPGTGVYNEQFF
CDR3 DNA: TGTGCCAGCAGCCCCGGGACAGGGGTCTACAATGAGCAGTTCTTC

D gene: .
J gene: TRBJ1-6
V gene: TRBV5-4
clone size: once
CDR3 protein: CASSLDRFNSPLHF
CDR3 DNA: TGTGCCAGCAGCTTGGACAGGTTTAATTCACCCCTCCACTTT

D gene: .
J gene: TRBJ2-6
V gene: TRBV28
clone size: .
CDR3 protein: CASARANPGANVLTF
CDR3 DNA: TGTGCCAGCGCTCGGGCAAACCCCGGGGCCAACGTCCTGACTTTC

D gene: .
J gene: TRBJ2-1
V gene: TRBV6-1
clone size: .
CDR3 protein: CASSDDGINSYNEQFF
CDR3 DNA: TGTGCCAGCAGTGACGACGGGATTAACTCCTACAATGAGCAGTTCTTC

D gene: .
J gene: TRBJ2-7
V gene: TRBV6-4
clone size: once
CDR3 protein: CASSAAPGYEQYF
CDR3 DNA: TGTGCCAGCAGTGCTGCCCCAGGTTACGAGCAGTACTTC

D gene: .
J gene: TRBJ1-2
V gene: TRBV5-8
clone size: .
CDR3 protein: CASSLGAYGYTF
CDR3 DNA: TGTGCCAGCAGCTTGGGAGCCTATGGCTACACCTTC

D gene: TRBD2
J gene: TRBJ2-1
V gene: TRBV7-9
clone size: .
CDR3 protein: CASISGSSGNEQFF
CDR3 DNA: TGTGCCAGCATCAGCGGGAGTTCAGGCAATGAGCAGTTCTTC

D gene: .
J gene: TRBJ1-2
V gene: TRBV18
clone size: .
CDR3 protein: CASTQQGNYGYTF
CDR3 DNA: TGTGCCAGCACGCAACAGGGAAACTATGGCTACACCTTC

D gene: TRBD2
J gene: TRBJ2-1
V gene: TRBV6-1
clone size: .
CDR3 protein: CASRAGGVSEQFF
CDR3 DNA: TGTGCCAGCCGCGCGGGGGGGGTCAGTGAGCAGTTCTTC

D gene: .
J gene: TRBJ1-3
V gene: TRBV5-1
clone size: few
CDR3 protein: CASSLDGSGNTIYF
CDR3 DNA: TGCGCCAGCAGCTTGGACGGCTCTGGAAACACCATATATTTT

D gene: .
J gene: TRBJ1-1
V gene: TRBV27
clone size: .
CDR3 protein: CASSLRAGVNTEAFF
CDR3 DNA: TGTGCCAGCAGTTTAAGGGCAGGGGTAAACACTGAAGCTTTCTTT

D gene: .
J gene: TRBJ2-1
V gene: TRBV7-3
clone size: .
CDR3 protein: CASGPSASFYNEQFF
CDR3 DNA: TGTGCCAGCGGACCCTCCGCTAGCTTTTACAATGAGCAGTTCTTC

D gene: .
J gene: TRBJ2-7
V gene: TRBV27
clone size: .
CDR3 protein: CASSSFRQGRHEQYF
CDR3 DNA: TGTGCCAGCAGTTCTTTTCGTCAGGGGAGGCACGAGCAGTACTTC

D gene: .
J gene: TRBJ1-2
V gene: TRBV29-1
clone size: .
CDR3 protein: CSVEEGGRYGYTF
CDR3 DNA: TGCAGCGTTGAAGAGGGGGGTAGATATGGCTACACCTTC

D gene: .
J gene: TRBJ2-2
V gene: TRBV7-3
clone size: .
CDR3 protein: CASSPPGGSNTGELFF
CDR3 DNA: TGTGCCAGCAGCCCGCCCGGGGGATCGAACACCGGGGAGCTGTTTTTT

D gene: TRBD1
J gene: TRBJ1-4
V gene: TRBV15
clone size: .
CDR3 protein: CATSRDRGPGEKLFF
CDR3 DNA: TGTGCCACCAGCAGGGACAGGGGGCCTGGTGAAAAACTGTTTTTT

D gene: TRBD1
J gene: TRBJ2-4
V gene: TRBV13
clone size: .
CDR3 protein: CASSYAGQGANIQYF
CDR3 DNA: TGTGCCAGCAGTTATGCCGGACAGGGGGCGAACATTCAGTACTTC

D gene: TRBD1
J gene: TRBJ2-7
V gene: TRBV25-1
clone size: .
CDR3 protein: CASSLGGTGGFEQYF
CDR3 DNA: TGTGCCAGCAGTCTGGGGGGGACAGGGGGCTTCGAGCAGTACTTC

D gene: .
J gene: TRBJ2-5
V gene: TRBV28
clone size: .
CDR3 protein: CASVKWEQGETQYF
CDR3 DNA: TGTGCCAGCGTAAAATGGGAGCAAGGAGAGACCCAGTACTTC

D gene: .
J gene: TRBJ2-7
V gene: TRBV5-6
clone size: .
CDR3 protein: CASSLRGKGTYEQYF
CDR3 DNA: TGTGCCAGCAGCTTGAGGGGTAAGGGTACCTACGAGCAGTACTTC

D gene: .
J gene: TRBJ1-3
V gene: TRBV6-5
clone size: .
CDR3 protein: CASSRLTGNTIYF
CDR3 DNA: TGTGCCAGCAGCCGCCTGACTGGAAACACCATATATTTT

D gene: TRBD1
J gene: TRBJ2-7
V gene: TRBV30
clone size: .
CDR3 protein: CAWRDRVLKQYF
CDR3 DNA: TGTGCCTGGCGGGACAGGGTTTTGAAGCAGTACTTC

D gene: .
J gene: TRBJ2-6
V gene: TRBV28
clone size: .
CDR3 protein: CASRSSGYGANVLTF
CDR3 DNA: TGTGCCAGCAGATCCTCAGGGTACGGGGCCAACGTCCTGACTTTC

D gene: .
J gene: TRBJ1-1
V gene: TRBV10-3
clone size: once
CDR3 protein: CAISSGVTEAFF
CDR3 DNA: TGTGCCATCAGCTCAGGGGTCACTGAAGCTTTCTTT

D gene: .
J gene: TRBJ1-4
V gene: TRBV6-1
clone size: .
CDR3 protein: CAGSDPNEKLFF
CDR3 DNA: TGTGCCGGGTCGGACCCTAATGAAAAACTGTTTTTT

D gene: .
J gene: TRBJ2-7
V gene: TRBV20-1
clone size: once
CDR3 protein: CSAKKYEQYF
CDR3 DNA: TGCAGTGCTAAAAAGTACGAGCAGTACTTC

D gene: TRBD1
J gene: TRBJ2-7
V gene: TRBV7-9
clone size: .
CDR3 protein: CASSWGTGFGYEQYF
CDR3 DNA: TGTGCCAGCAGCTGGGGGACAGGTTTTGGCTACGAGCAGTACTTC

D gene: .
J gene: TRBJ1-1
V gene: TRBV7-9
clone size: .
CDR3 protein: CASSLSMQVAFF
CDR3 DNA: TGTGCCAGCAGCTTATCCATGCAGGTGGCTTTCTTT